The 24 T cell receptor beta chains in this list originate from one sample, sequenced in a study of OX40 agonist ivuxolimab in advanced cancers. Profiling relied on immunoSEQ multiplex PCR, and the TCRdb table lists in-frame clones only, not all of them. This repertoire shows more than 70,000 clones, approximately 92% found once; its top ten account for more than 9.5%. The starting material was CD4+ or CD8+ T cells sorted from blood, obtained in a trial of the OX40 agonist ivuxolimab. The origin of the receptors is an adult with an advanced solid tumor such as melanoma, head and neck, liver or kidney cancer.

CDR3 in amino acids: CSVKRGHEQYF. The CDR3 coding sequence is TGCAGCGTAAAGCGGGGTCACGAGCAGTACTTC. The J gene is TRBJ2-7, the V gene TRBV29-1; 7 bases are a match to TRBD2. The ends lost 6 bases at V and 5 bases at J; junction bases unmatched: 4. Germline CDR1 SQVTM, CDR2 ANQGSEA. This CDR3 is built from 11 residues.

The rearrangement joins TRBV28 to TRBJ1-3; D gene unclear. CDR1 is MDHEN, CDR2 SYDVKM, per germline. The CDR3 runs to 16 residues. V gave up 0 bases and J gave up 4 bases, with 13 bases separating them. CDR3 loop: CASSLWGDGGGNTIYF. CDR3 nucleotide sequence: TGTGCCAGCAGTTTATGGGGTGACGGTGGAGGAAACACCATATATTTT.

The gene calls are TRBV19 and TRBJ2-7; D gene ambiguous. CDR3 length equals 14 residues. Germline V gives CDR1 LNHDA, CDR2 SQIVND (reference sequence). With 3 bases removed from V and 2 bases from J, the gap between germline ends came to 11 bases. CDR3 in amino acids: CASSIMGKTYEQYF. The DNA of the CDR3 is TGTGCCAGTAGTATTATGGGGAAGACCTACGAGCAGTACTTC.

The genes are TRBV10-3 and TRBJ1-1; TRBD1 might be the D (6 bases). V was pared by 0 bases and J by 3 bases, with 11 bases between. Germline-derived CDR1 and CDR2 are ENHRY and SYGVKD. This CDR3 is 15 amino acids long. This CDR3 is CAISESKGGYTEAFF. The CDR3 DNA sequence: TGTGCCATCAGTGAGTCGAAGGGGGGGTACACTGAAGCTTTCTTT.

The V call is TRBV29-1, the J call TRBJ1-1; maybe TRBD1 (6 bases). The germline V gene encodes CDR1 SQVTM and CDR2 ANQGSEA. Between the trimmed V and J ends, which lost 6 bases and 1 base, there was a span of 9 bases. The CDR3 is made up of 12 amino acids. The CDR3 reads CSVLTGNTEAFF. In nucleotides, the CDR3 is TGCAGCGTCCTGACAGGGAACACTGAAGCTTTCTTT.

Worth noting for this clone: Other nucleotide sequences in the sample specify the same CDR3. This chain connects TRBV18 to TRBJ2-1; the match to TRBD1 covers 9 bases. Trimming removed 3 bases from V and 5 bases from J; junction bases left unmatched: 5. The CDR3 spans 15 residues. Germline V CDR1 and CDR2: KGHSH, LQKENI. The CDR3 is CASSPGQGSNNEQFF. CDR3 coding DNA: TGTGCCAGCTCACCGGGACAGGGATCCAACAATGAGCAGTTCTTC. Combining the CDR3 with reference TRBV18 and TRBJ2-1 gives the whole variable domain NAGVMQNPRHLVRRRGQEARLRCSPMKGHSHVYWYRQLPEEGLKFMVYLQKENIIDESGMPKERFSAEFPKEGPSILRIQQVVRGDSAAYFCASSPGQGSNNEQFFGPGTRLTVL.

In nucleotides, the CDR3 is TGTGCCAGTAGTCCGGGACTAGCGGGAGCCGACTCCTACGAGCAGTACTTC. Translated, it gives CASSPGLAGADSYEQYF. The chain employs TRBV19 and TRBJ2-7; 14 positions agree with TRBD2. The germline gives CDR1 LNHDA, CDR2 SQIVND (reference sequence). V lost 5 bases to trimming and J lost 0 bases; unmatched junction nucleotides: 6. CDR3 length equals 17 residues.

The V gene is TRBV14, the J gene TRBJ2-5; 9 bases are a match to TRBD1. The J call may be incorrect, as the DNA end agrees better with TRBJ2-7. The germline V gene has CDR1 SGHDN and CDR2 FVKESK. The CDR3 is 14 amino acids. The CDR3 coding sequence is TGTGCCAGCAGCTTGGGGACAGGGTTTTCCGAGCAGTACTTC. Amino acids: CASSLGTGFSEQYF.

The CDR3 DNA reads as TGTGCCAGCAGTGCGAGGAACACCGGGGAGCTGTTTTTT. Residues: CASSARNTGELFF. The chain recombines TRBV28 with TRBJ2-2; D is undetermined. This CDR3 has 13 residues. Between the trimmed V and J ends, which lost 5 bases and 1 base, there was a span of 5 bases. Per the germline V gene, CDR1 is MDHEN and CDR2 is SYDVKM.

CDR3 DNA: TGTGCCAGCTCCGAAGCCGGGACAGGGGTCGTCTATGGCTACACCTTC. Amino acids: CASSEAGTGVVYGYTF. The chain has TRBV28 and TRBJ1-2, with 10 bases that match TRBD1. The CDR3 loop spans 16 amino acids. In germline, CDR1 is MDHEN, CDR2 SYDVKM. The ends lost 8 bases at V and 4 bases at J; junction bases unmatched: 13.

The gene calls are TRBV10-3 and TRBJ1-5; possibly TRBD1 for D (5 bases). Trimming took 6 bases from V and 4 from J, leaving 10 bases between them. Germline CDR1 reads ENHRY; CDR2 reads SYGVKD. The CDR3 extends over 13 amino acids. CDR3: CAISLGENQPQHF. CDR3 DNA sequence: TGTGCCATCAGCCTGGGGGAAAATCAGCCCCAGCATTTT.

J is TRBJ1-5 and V is TRBV6-1; TRBD1 might be the D (6 bases). The CDR3 runs to 13 residues. Trimming shortened V by 8 bases and J by 3 bases, and 11 bases separated the two germline ends. Germline values: CDR1 MNHNS, CDR2 SASEGT. CDR3 amino acids: CASAGTSNQPQHF. The CDR3 DNA follows: TGTGCCAGCGCCGGGACATCCAATCAGCCCCAGCATTTT.

The J gene is TRBJ1-5, the V gene TRBV4-3, with D possibly being TRBD1 (5 bases). This CDR3 comprises 14 residues. Trimming shortened V by 1 base and J by 7 bases, and 11 bases separated the two germline ends. Germline-derived CDR1 and CDR2 are LGHNA and YSLEER. DNA of the CDR3: TGCGCCAGCAGCCAAGGAGGGGAGTTCCAGCCCCAGCATTTT. Protein product: CASSQGGEFQPQHF.

The chain employs TRBV7-9 and TRBJ2-1; tentatively, D is TRBD1 (5 bases). The V end was cut by 1 base, the J end by 6 bases, with 10 bases between. The germline CDR1 and CDR2 sequences are SEHNR and FQNEAQ (reference sequence). This CDR3 spans 14 amino acids. Written as DNA, the CDR3 is TGTGCCAGCAGCTTAGTTTTAGGGGTCAATGAGCAGTTCTTC. This translates into CASSLVLGVNEQFF.

The chain carries TRBV6-6 and TRBJ1-2, with a weak D call TRBD1 (6 bases). This CDR3 has 16 amino acids. Germline V CDR1 and CDR2: MNHNY, SVGAGI (reference sequence). V lost 6 bases, J lost 3 bases, and 20 bases lay in between. The CDR3 DNA reads TGTGCCAGCAGGGACGGGAGCAGGGGCCACCACTATGGCTACACCTTC. Translation gives CASRDGSRGHHYGYTF.

V is TRBV28 and J is TRBJ1-1, with D perhaps TRBD1 (6 bases). The CDR3 runs 17 residues. V was clipped by 3 bases and J by 1 base, with 18 bases between them. Germline-derived CDR1 and CDR2 are MDHEN and SYDVKM. The CDR3 coding sequence is TGTGCCAGCAGTTTCTTCGGGGGGCGAGGGCAGAACACTGAAGCTTTCTTT. It is translated as CASSFFGGRGQNTEAFF.

J is TRBJ2-4 and V is TRBV19; TRBD1 might be the D (6 bases). Trimming removed 5 bases from V and 6 bases from J, with 14 bases in between. CDR1 LNHDA and CDR2 SQIVND come from the germline V gene (reference sequence). There are 14 residues in the CDR3. The CDR3 is CASSSQGSGNIQYF. The CDR3 nucleotides are TGTGCCAGTAGTTCCCAGGGGTCGGGAAACATTCAGTACTTC.

The genes are TRBV4-1 and TRBJ1-1; 10 nucleotides align to TRBD1. This CDR3 region has 16 residues. The V and J ends lost 4 bases and 3 bases, in that order; junction bases with no gene match: 8. Germline V gene data show CDR1 as MGHRA and CDR2 as YSYEKL. The DNA of the CDR3 is TGCGCCAGCAGCCCTCGGACAGGGGGAACTGACACTGAAGCTTTCTTT. Protein sequence: CASSPRTGGTDTEAFF.

The V and J genes are TRBV28 and TRBJ2-7, with D perhaps matching TRBD1 or TRBD2 (6 bases each). Trimming pared 4 bases from V and 2 bases from J, leaving 18 bases between. The CDR3 has 16 amino acids. The germline gives CDR1 MDHEN, CDR2 SYDVKM. The CDR3 nucleotides read TGTGCCAGCAGTTCACCCCGGAGGGGGTGGGCCTACGAGCAGTACTTC. Its translation: CASSSPRRGWAYEQYF.

The chain's CDR3 is CASSLEMNYGYTF. The CDR3 coding sequence is TGTGCCAGCAGCTTGGAGATGAACTATGGCTACACCTTC. V gene TRBV5-6 combines with J gene TRBJ1-2, with D hard to call. Trimming pared 0 bases from V and 2 bases from J, leaving 5 bases between. Germline CDR1 and CDR2: SGHDT and YYEEEE. The CDR3 sequence is 13 residues long.

This clone came up once. V usage is TRBV7-9 and J usage is TRBJ2-5, with TRBD2 identical over 9 bases. The length of the CDR3 is 14 residues. Germline CDR1 reads SEHNR; CDR2 reads FQNEAQ (reference sequence). Germline trimming cut 5 bases from V and 4 bases from J; bases unmatched to any gene: 5. The CDR3 bases are TGTGCCAGCAGCCTGACTAGCGGTTCAGAGACCCAGTACTTC. It yields the protein CASSLTSGSETQYF.

The chain links TRBV7-8 to TRBJ2-6; TRBD1 might be the D (5 bases). Germline assignment: CDR1 SGHVS and CDR2 FQNEAQ. The CDR3 extends over 18 amino acids. Between the trimmed V and J ends, which lost 4 bases and 0 bases, there was a span of 16 bases. CDR3 bases: TGTGCCAGCAGCTCAGGACAAATAGGGTACTCTGGGGCCAACGTCCTGACTTTC. The encoded protein is CASSSGQIGYSGANVLTF.

Of note for this clone: One end of the junction varies from germline; a read error may be responsible. The J gene is TRBJ1-6, the V gene TRBV5-8; D is unresolved. Germline loops: CDR1 SGHTS, CDR2 YDEGEE. The CDR3 length is 13 residues. This chain's CDR3 is CASILGSDSPLHF. CDR3 in DNA: TGTGCCAGCATCTTGGGGTCGGATTCACCCCTCCACTTT. The full variable domain, completed using reference TRBV5-8 and TRBJ1-6, is EAGVTQSPTHLIKTRGQQATLRCSPISGHTSVYWYQQALGLGLQFLLWYDEGEERNRGNFPPRFSGRQFPNYSSELNVNALELEDSALYLCASILGSDSPLHFGNGTRLTVT.

This rearrangement joins TRBV4-2 to TRBJ1-1; unclear D gene. The germline V gene encodes CDR1 LGHNA and CDR2 YNFKEQ. The CDR3 totals 15 residues. Trimming cost V 1 base and J 0 bases, with 9 bases left between them. The CDR3 bases are TGTGCCAGCAGCCAAGCTTTTCGGGTGAACACTGAAGCTTTCTTT. The encoded protein is CASSQAFRVNTEAFF.